These 3 T cell receptor beta chains were all obtained from the same sample, sequenced in a study of T cell responses to AZD1222 COVID-19 vaccine. The assay was immunoSEQ multiplex PCR, and TCRdb's table has in-frame clones only and misses some. The sample lists approximately 31,000 clones, roughly 90% occurring once. Here the sequenced sample was peripheral blood, taken 28 days after the second AZD1222 dose. All receptors come from an adult who received the AZD1222 COVID-19 vaccine.

V gene TRBV7-2 combines with J gene TRBJ1-2; 8 bases are a match to TRBD1. This CDR3 has 14 residues. CDR1 and CDR2 (germline): SGHTA, FQGNSA. V gave up 4 bases and J gave up 6 bases; unmatched junction bases: 7. CDR3 in DNA: TGTGCCAGCAGCTCCCTGGACAGGGCGAATGGCTACACCTTC. Translation: CASSSLDRANGYTF.

The chain links TRBV5-8 to TRBJ1-6, with TRBD1 matching 11 bases. After removal of 6 bases from V and 10 bases from J, the junction contained 9 bases not matched to a gene. The CDR3 has 15 amino acids. Per the germline V gene, CDR1 is SGHTS and CDR2 is YDEGEE. Written as DNA, the CDR3 is TGTGCCAGCACCCTTGACGGGGACAGGGGGTCACCCCTCCACTTT. Amino acids: CASTLDGDRGSPLHF.

CDR3 DNA sequence: TGTGCCAGCAGCCTAGCAGGACAGCCCCAGCATTTT. Protein product: CASSLAGQPQHF. V is TRBV3-1 (or the pseudogene TRBV3-2) and J is TRBJ1-5, with D uncertain. V shed 4 bases and J shed 7 bases, with 8 bases lying between them. Per germline, CDR1 LGHDT and CDR2 YNNKEL (reference sequence). The CDR3 spans 12 residues.